This is a list of T cell receptor beta chains from one sample in a study of T cells after yellow fever vaccination. TCRdb ran MiXCR on the 5' RACE reads and lists one entry per CDR3 protein. The table records some 670,000 distinct CDR3 sequences, roughly 12% of them present only once. The material sequenced was PBMCs, taken on the day of the yellow fever booster vaccination. The receptor source for this set is a man between 25 and 39 years old who received the YFV17D yellow fever vaccine. Both conserved end residues are part of each CDR3. A D gene is named only where the DNA matches it firmly. A clone size is listed for some rows: how often the clone was seen (once, few, many), or a class if it is expanded.

V gene: TRBV5-6; D gene: TRBD2; clone size: NA; J gene: TRBJ2-1; CDR3 protein: CASSSVVAGSEQFF; CDR3 DNA: TGTGCCAGCAGCTCTGTGGTAGCGGGATCTGAGCAGTTCTTC
V gene: TRBV6-5; D gene: NA; clone size: few; J gene: TRBJ1-6; CDR3 protein: CASSYYSPLHF; CDR3 DNA: TGTGCCAGCAGTTACTACTCACCCCTCCACTTT
V gene: TRBV27; D gene: NA; clone size: few; J gene: TRBJ1-1; CDR3 protein: CASSLGRTTEAFF; CDR3 DNA: TGTGCCAGCAGTTTGGGACGGACCACTGAAGCTTTCTTT
V gene: TRBV5-1; D gene: NA; clone size: NA; J gene: TRBJ2-1; CDR3 protein: CASTPRSPGAGGEQFF; CDR3 DNA: TGCGCCAGCACCCCACGTAGTCCAGGGGCGGGTGGTGAGCAGTTCTTC
V gene: TRBV6-1; D gene: NA; clone size: few; J gene: TRBJ1-1; CDR3 protein: CASSEYGDLNTEAFF; CDR3 DNA: TGTGCCAGCAGTGAATACGGGGACCTGAACACTGAAGCTTTCTTT
V gene: TRBV11-3; D gene: NA; clone size: NA; J gene: TRBJ2-7; CDR3 protein: CASSPSRSSYEQYF; CDR3 DNA: TGTGCCAGCAGTCCCAGCAGGAGCTCCTACGAGCAGTACTTC
V gene: TRBV12-3/TRBV12-4; D gene: NA; clone size: NA; J gene: TRBJ1-3; CDR3 protein: CASRGAGKGSGNTIYF; CDR3 DNA: TGTGCCAGCAGGGGGGCAGGGAAGGGCTCTGGAAACACCATATATTTT
V gene: TRBV5-1; D gene: TRBD2; clone size: few; J gene: TRBJ2-1; CDR3 protein: CASSSSSGVTYNEQFF; CDR3 DNA: TGCGCCAGCAGCTCCTCTAGCGGGGTAACCTACAATGAGCAGTTCTTC
V gene: TRBV27; D gene: NA; clone size: few; J gene: TRBJ2-3; CDR3 protein: CASSSRGGGPDTQYF; CDR3 DNA: TGTGCCAGCAGTTCTCGCGGAGGGGGCCCAGATACGCAGTATTTT
V gene: TRBV6-5; D gene: NA; clone size: few; J gene: TRBJ1-1; CDR3 protein: CASSTSDRNTEAFF; CDR3 DNA: TGTGCCAGCAGTACCTCGGACAGGAACACTGAAGCTTTCTTT
V gene: TRBV5-4; D gene: NA; clone size: NA; J gene: TRBJ2-2; CDR3 protein: CASTDSRDRSGGELFF; CDR3 DNA: TGTGCCAGCACCGATTCCAGGGATAGGTCGGGCGGGGAGCTGTTTTTT
V gene: TRBV15; D gene: NA; clone size: NA; J gene: TRBJ2-7; CDR3 protein: CATSRDYLGNRGSYEQYF; CDR3 DNA: TGTGCCACCAGCAGAGATTATTTAGGCAACCGTGGCTCCTACGAGCAGTACTTC
V gene: TRBV5-1; D gene: NA; clone size: NA; J gene: TRBJ2-7; CDR3 protein: CASSLGPASAGDYEQYF; CDR3 DNA: TGCGCCAGCAGCTTGGGACCCGCCTCGGCAGGAGACTACGAGCAGTACTTC
V gene: TRBV7-3; D gene: NA; clone size: NA; J gene: TRBJ2-1; CDR3 protein: CASSSDIGTYNEQFF; CDR3 DNA: TGTGCCAGCAGCTCCGACATTGGGACCTACAATGAGCAGTTCTTC
V gene: TRBV28; D gene: NA; clone size: NA; J gene: TRBJ2-7; CDR3 protein: CASSSSRWQENYEQYF; CDR3 DNA: TGTGCCAGCAGTTCCTCCCGGTGGCAGGAAAACTACGAGCAGTACTTC
V gene: TRBV6-5; D gene: NA; clone size: NA; J gene: TRBJ2-7; CDR3 protein: CASSYIRGAAEQYF; CDR3 DNA: TGTGCCAGCAGTTACATCCGCGGGGCCGCCGAGCAGTACTTC
V gene: TRBV29-1; D gene: NA; clone size: many; J gene: TRBJ2-7; CDR3 protein: CSAPPRGGSYEQYF; CDR3 DNA: TGCAGCGCACCGCCGAGGGGGGGCAGCTACGAGCAGTACTTC
V gene: TRBV7-9; D gene: NA; clone size: NA; J gene: TRBJ2-7; CDR3 protein: CASSLYAGSGLIVQYF; CDR3 DNA: TGTGCCAGCAGCTTATACGCCGGTAGCGGTCTCATCGTGCAGTACTTC
V gene: TRBV2; D gene: NA; clone size: many; J gene: TRBJ1-1; CDR3 protein: CASSETRQYTEAFF; CDR3 DNA: TGTGCCAGCAGTGAGACCCGACAGTACACTGAAGCTTTCTTT
V gene: TRBV7-2; D gene: TRBD2; clone size: NA; J gene: TRBJ2-1; CDR3 protein: CASSLERGTYNEQFF; CDR3 DNA: TGTGCCAGCAGCTTAGAGCGGGGAACCTACAATGAGCAGTTCTTC
V gene: TRBV2; D gene: NA; clone size: few; J gene: TRBJ2-5; CDR3 protein: CASVVQETQYF; CDR3 DNA: TGTGCCAGCGTAGTCCAAGAGACCCAGTACTTC
V gene: TRBV5-1; D gene: NA; clone size: NA; J gene: TRBJ2-1; CDR3 protein: CASSLEQTEQFF; CDR3 DNA: TGCGCCAGCAGCTTGGAACAGACTGAGCAGTTCTTC
V gene: TRBV21-1; D gene: NA; clone size: NA; J gene: TRBJ2-3; CDR3 protein: CASKSGQPSTDTQYF; CDR3 DNA: TGTGCCAGCAAATCTGGACAGCCTAGCACAGATACGCAGTATTTT
V gene: TRBV12-3/TRBV12-4; D gene: NA; clone size: many; J gene: TRBJ2-1; CDR3 protein: CASSSLGSYNEQFF; CDR3 DNA: TGTGCCAGCAGTTCTCTGGGCTCCTACAATGAGCAGTTCTTC
V gene: TRBV5-1; D gene: TRBD1; clone size: NA; J gene: TRBJ2-3; CDR3 protein: CASSLSGTGLTDTQYF; CDR3 DNA: TGCGCCAGCAGCTTGTCTGGGACAGGCCTCACAGATACGCAGTATTTT
V gene: TRBV14; D gene: NA; clone size: few; J gene: TRBJ2-2; CDR3 protein: CASSQHVGGELFF; CDR3 DNA: TGTGCCAGCAGCCAGCACGTGGGCGGGGAGCTGTTTTTT
V gene: TRBV6-1; D gene: NA; clone size: few; J gene: TRBJ1-6; CDR3 protein: CASIRWGSSYNSPLHF; CDR3 DNA: TGTGCCAGCATTCGCTGGGGGAGCTCCTATAATTCACCCCTCCACTTT
V gene: TRBV20-1; D gene: NA; clone size: few; J gene: TRBJ2-7; CDR3 protein: CSARAPFNGANPYEQYF; CDR3 DNA: TGCAGTGCTAGAGCCCCTTTCAACGGAGCGAACCCCTACGAGCAGTACTTC
V gene: TRBV6-1; D gene: TRBD2; clone size: NA; J gene: TRBJ2-2; CDR3 protein: CASGGSGSGTGELFF; CDR3 DNA: TGTGCCAGCGGGGGGAGCGGGAGTGGAACCGGGGAGCTGTTTTTT
V gene: TRBV24-1; D gene: TRBD1; clone size: NA; J gene: TRBJ2-6; CDR3 protein: CATSERTGGSGANVLTF; CDR3 DNA: TGTGCCACCAGTGAGAGGACAGGGGGCTCTGGGGCCAACGTCCTGACTTTC
V gene: TRBV20-1; D gene: NA; clone size: NA; J gene: TRBJ1-1; CDR3 protein: CSAKLLDGLNTEAFF; CDR3 DNA: TGCAGTGCTAAACTCCTGGACGGCCTGAACACTGAAGCTTTCTTT
V gene: TRBV28; D gene: NA; clone size: NA; J gene: TRBJ1-2; CDR3 protein: CASSSPQGAANYGYTF; CDR3 DNA: TGTGCCAGCAGTTCCCCGCAGGGAGCCGCTAACTATGGCTACACCTTC
V gene: TRBV5-5; D gene: NA; clone size: NA; J gene: TRBJ2-5; CDR3 protein: CASSRASRQTQETQYF; CDR3 DNA: TGTGCCAGCAGCCGGGCCAGCCGGCAGACCCAAGAGACCCAGTACTTC
V gene: TRBV19; D gene: TRBD2; clone size: NA; J gene: TRBJ2-7; CDR3 protein: CASKRTGTSDYEQYF; CDR3 DNA: TGTGCCAGTAAGAGAACCGGGACTAGCGACTACGAGCAGTACTTC
V gene: TRBV4-2; D gene: NA; clone size: NA; J gene: TRBJ1-1; CDR3 protein: CASSPESYTEAFF; CDR3 DNA: TGTGCCAGCAGCCCGGAATCGTACACTGAAGCTTTCTTT
V gene: TRBV19; D gene: NA; clone size: few; J gene: TRBJ2-3; CDR3 protein: CASSIRLFTDTQYF; CDR3 DNA: TGTGCCAGTAGTATACGCCTCTTCACAGATACGCAGTATTTT
V gene: TRBV18; D gene: NA; clone size: NA; J gene: TRBJ1-4; CDR3 protein: CASSPLGGFNEKLFF; CDR3 DNA: TGTGCCAGCTCACCACTGGGCGGCTTTAATGAAAAACTGTTTTTT
V gene: TRBV7-3; D gene: TRBD1; clone size: NA; J gene: TRBJ2-2; CDR3 protein: CASSKDRDRPGELFF; CDR3 DNA: TGTGCCAGCAGCAAAGACAGGGACAGGCCCGGGGAGCTGTTTTTT
V gene: TRBV20-1; D gene: NA; clone size: few; J gene: TRBJ2-5; CDR3 protein: CSASFAEYQETQYF; CDR3 DNA: TGCAGTGCTAGCTTCGCGGAATACCAAGAGACCCAGTACTTC
V gene: TRBV5-6; D gene: NA; clone size: many; J gene: TRBJ1-5; CDR3 protein: CASSADSNQPQHF; CDR3 DNA: TGTGCCAGCAGCGCAGATAGCAATCAGCCCCAGCATTTT
V gene: TRBV20-1; D gene: NA; clone size: NA; J gene: TRBJ2-7; CDR3 protein: CSASSYEQYF; CDR3 DNA: TGCAGTGCTAGCTCCTACGAGCAGTACTTC
V gene: TRBV5-5; D gene: NA; clone size: few; J gene: TRBJ2-2; CDR3 protein: CASSLARTPTGELFF; CDR3 DNA: TGTGCCAGCAGCTTGGCTAGGACACCCACCGGGGAGCTGTTTTTT
V gene: TRBV20-1; D gene: TRBD2; clone size: NA; J gene: TRBJ2-1; CDR3 protein: CSVISGRFNEQFF; CDR3 DNA: TGCAGTGTTATTAGCGGGAGATTTAATGAGCAGTTCTTC
V gene: TRBV12-3/TRBV12-4; D gene: TRBD2; clone size: few; J gene: TRBJ2-3; CDR3 protein: CASTPLTTSGSRADTQYF; CDR3 DNA: TGTGCCAGCACTCCCTTAACGACTAGCGGGAGTAGGGCAGATACGCAGTATTTT
V gene: TRBV20-1; D gene: NA; clone size: few; J gene: TRBJ1-1; CDR3 protein: CSARKLGPNTEAFF; CDR3 DNA: TGCAGTGCTAGAAAACTAGGTCCGAACACTGAAGCTTTCTTT
V gene: TRBV7-2; D gene: TRBD1; clone size: many; J gene: TRBJ2-7; CDR3 protein: CASRRRDRDYEQYF; CDR3 DNA: TGTGCCAGCAGACGACGGGACAGGGACTACGAGCAGTACTTC
V gene: TRBV20-1; D gene: NA; clone size: NA; J gene: TRBJ1-5; CDR3 protein: CSARPSGRTNQPQHF; CDR3 DNA: TGCAGTGCTCGACCATCGGGGCGGACCAATCAGCCCCAGCATTTT
V gene: TRBV3-1; D gene: NA; clone size: few; J gene: TRBJ2-1; CDR3 protein: CASSHAPPGEQFF; CDR3 DNA: TGTGCCAGCAGCCATGCCCCCCCGGGTGAGCAGTTCTTC
V gene: TRBV20-1; D gene: NA; clone size: few; J gene: TRBJ2-7; CDR3 protein: CTSGLASSYEQYF; CDR3 DNA: TGCACCTCTGGACTGGCAAGCTCCTACGAGCAGTACTTC
V gene: TRBV7-9; D gene: NA; clone size: NA; J gene: TRBJ2-1; CDR3 protein: CASSPDLGEQFF; CDR3 DNA: TGTGCCAGCAGCCCTGATTTGGGTGAGCAGTTCTTC
V gene: TRBV27; D gene: NA; clone size: few; J gene: TRBJ2-7; CDR3 protein: CASSSLMGEQYF; CDR3 DNA: TGTGCCAGCAGCAGTTTAATGGGAGAGCAGTACTTC
V gene: TRBV7-2; D gene: NA; clone size: many; J gene: TRBJ2-7; CDR3 protein: CASSGLAHEQYF; CDR3 DNA: TGTGCCAGCAGTGGCCTAGCCCACGAGCAGTACTTC
V gene: TRBV7-2; D gene: NA; clone size: few; J gene: TRBJ2-5; CDR3 protein: CASTLMGALETQYF; CDR3 DNA: TGTGCCAGCACCCTAATGGGGGCTCTAGAGACCCAGTACTTC